The 5 T cell receptor beta chains given below trace back to one sample, sequenced in a study of shared clonotypes between healthy human individuals. The assay was immunoSEQ multiplex PCR, and TCRdb's table has in-frame clones only and misses some. In the table there are 2 million to 2.5 million clones, roughly 94% of which are singletons. Naive CD8 populations comprised CD45RO-negative cells positively selected for CCR7, excluding terminally differentiated effector memory CD45RA+ cells. The material sequenced was naive CD8+ T cells sorted from blood. These receptors were taken from a man between 18 and 29 years old in good health.

The chain combines TRBV7-9 with TRBJ2-1; TRBD2 matches 9 bases. The CDR3 length is 17 residues. The germline gives CDR1 SEHNR, CDR2 FQNEAQ (reference sequence). J gave up 8 bases and V 3 bases, and 14 bases lay outside the gene matches. CDR3 region: CASSFILTGGRGYEQFF. The CDR3 nucleotides are TGTGCCAGCAGCTTTATTTTAACAGGCGGGAGGGGCTATGAGCAGTTCTTC.

Concerning this clone itself: The sample contains more than one DNA sequence encoding this CDR3. The chain links TRBV28 to TRBJ2-7; TRBD1 aligns across 7 bases. This CDR3 is built from 13 residues. Germline V CDR1 and CDR2: MDHEN, SYDVKM. V lost 6 bases and J lost 3; bases outside the gene matches: 5. CDR3 sequence: CASSPGQDYEQYF. In nucleotides, the CDR3 is TGTGCCAGCAGCCCCGGACAGGACTACGAGCAGTACTTC.

The gene calls are TRBV7-9 and TRBJ2-2; TRBD1 agrees at 7 bases. Germline V gives CDR1 SEHNR, CDR2 FQNEAQ (reference sequence). There are 15 residues in the CDR3. V shed 4 bases and J 5 bases; nucleotides not matched to a gene: 7. CDR3 sequence reads: CASSSGQTVTGELFF. CDR3 bases: TGTGCCAGCAGCTCGGGACAGACAGTAACCGGGGAGCTGTTTTTT.

In this sample, this clone turned up once. This rearrangement joins TRBV27 to TRBJ2-4; no reliable D call. The germline V gene encodes CDR1 MNHEY and CDR2 SMNVEV (reference sequence). The ends were cut back, 5 bases at V and 9 bases at J, with 11 bases in the middle. CDR3 size: 12 residues. The CDR3 DNA sequence: TGTGCCAGCAGTCCTGGATGGGGCATTCAGTACTTC. Amino acid sequence: CASSPGWGIQYF.

This clone occurred once. The chain couples TRBV13 to TRBJ1-1, with D hard to call. This CDR3 is built from 14 residues. Looked up from germline, CDR1 is PRHDT and CDR2 is FYEKMQ (reference sequence). Trimming took off 6 bases at V and 3 bases at J, with 14 bases between the two ends. The CDR3 region is CASSAGPPDTEAFF. The CDR3 DNA follows: TGTGCCAGCAGTGCCGGGCCCCCGGACACTGAAGCTTTCTTT.